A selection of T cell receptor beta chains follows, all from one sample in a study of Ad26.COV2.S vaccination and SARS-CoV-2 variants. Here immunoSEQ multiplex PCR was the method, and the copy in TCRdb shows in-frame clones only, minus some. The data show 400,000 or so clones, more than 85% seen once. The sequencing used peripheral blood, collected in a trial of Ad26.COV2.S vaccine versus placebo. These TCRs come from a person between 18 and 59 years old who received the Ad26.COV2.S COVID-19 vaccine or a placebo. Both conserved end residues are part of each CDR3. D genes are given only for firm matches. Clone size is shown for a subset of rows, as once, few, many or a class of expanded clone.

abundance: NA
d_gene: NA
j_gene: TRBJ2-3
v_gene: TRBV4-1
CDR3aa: CASSQGRGGPLSTDTQYF
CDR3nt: TGCGCCAGCAGCCAAGGTCGCGGGGGCCCTCTTAGCACAGATACGCAGTATTTT

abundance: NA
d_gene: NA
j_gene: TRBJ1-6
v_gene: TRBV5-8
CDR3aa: CASSLRPGTYNSPLHF
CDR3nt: TGTGCCAGCAGCCTCCGACCCGGGACCTATAATTCACCCCTCCACTTT

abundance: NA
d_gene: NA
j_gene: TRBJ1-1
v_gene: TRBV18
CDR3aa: CASSPSLGTEAFF
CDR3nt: TGTGCCAGCTCACCCAGCTTAGGAACTGAAGCTTTCTTT

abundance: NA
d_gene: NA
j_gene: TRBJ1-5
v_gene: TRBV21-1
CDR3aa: CASSRKGQFNQPQHF
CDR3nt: TGTGCCAGCAGCCGGAAAGGACAGTTCAATCAGCCCCAGCATTTT

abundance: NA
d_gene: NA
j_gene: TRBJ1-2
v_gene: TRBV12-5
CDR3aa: CASGLGGFYGYTF
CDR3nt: TGTGCTAGTGGTTTGGGGGGTTTCTATGGCTACACCTTC

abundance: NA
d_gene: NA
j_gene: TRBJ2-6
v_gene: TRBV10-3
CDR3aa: CAISVDSIFSGANVLTF
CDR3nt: TGTGCCATCAGTGTGGACAGCATCTTTTCCGGGGCCAACGTCCTGACTTTC

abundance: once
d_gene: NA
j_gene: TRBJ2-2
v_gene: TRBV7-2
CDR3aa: CASSPSGVGELFF
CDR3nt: TGTGCCAGCAGCCCCAGTGGGGTCGGGGAGCTGTTTTTT

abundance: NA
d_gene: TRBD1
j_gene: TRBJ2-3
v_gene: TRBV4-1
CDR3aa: CASSQAGQGLTDTQYF
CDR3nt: TGCGCCAGCAGCCAAGCGGGACAGGGACTAACAGATACGCAGTATTTT

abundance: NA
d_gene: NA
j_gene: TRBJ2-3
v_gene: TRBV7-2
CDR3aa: CASSLGSHTDTQYF
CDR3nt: TGTGCCAGCAGCTTAGGGAGTCACACAGATACGCAGTATTTT

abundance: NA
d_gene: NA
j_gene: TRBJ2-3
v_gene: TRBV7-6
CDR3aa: CASSLDPGGDTQYF
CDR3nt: TGTGCCAGCAGCTTAGATCCCGGCGGGGATACGCAGTATTTT

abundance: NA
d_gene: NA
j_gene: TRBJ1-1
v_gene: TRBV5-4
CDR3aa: CASSLVPGYLRNMNTEAFF
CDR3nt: TGTGCCAGCAGCTTGGTCCCGGGTTACTTAAGAAACATGAACACTGAAGCTTTCTTT

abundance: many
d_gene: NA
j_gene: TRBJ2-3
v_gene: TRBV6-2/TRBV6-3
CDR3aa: CASSYSVWADTQYF
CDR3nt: TGTGCCAGCAGTTATAGCGTTTGGGCAGATACGCAGTATTTT

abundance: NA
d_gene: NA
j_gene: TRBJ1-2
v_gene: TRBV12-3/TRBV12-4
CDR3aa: CASSFFTNYGYTF
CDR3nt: TGTGCCAGCAGTTTTTTTACTAACTATGGCTACACCTTC

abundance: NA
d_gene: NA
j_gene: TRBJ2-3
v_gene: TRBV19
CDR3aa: CASSRDDRDTDTQYF
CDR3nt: TGTGCCAGTAGTAGGGATGACCGGGACACAGATACGCAGTATTTT

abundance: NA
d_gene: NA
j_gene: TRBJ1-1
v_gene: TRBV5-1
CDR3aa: CASSPFGAGHRLVTEAFF
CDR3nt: TGCGCCAGCAGCCCATTTGGGGCGGGACACCGCCTCGTCACTGAAGCTTTCTTT

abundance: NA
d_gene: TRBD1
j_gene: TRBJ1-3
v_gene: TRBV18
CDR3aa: CASSPDGQGSGNTIYF
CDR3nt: TGTGCCAGCTCACCAGACGGACAGGGCTCTGGAAACACCATATATTTT

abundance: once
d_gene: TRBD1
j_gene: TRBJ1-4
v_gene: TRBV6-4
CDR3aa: CASSDPDRGGSNEKLFF
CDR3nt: TGTGCCAGCAGTGACCCGGACAGGGGTGGATCTAATGAAAAACTGTTTTTT

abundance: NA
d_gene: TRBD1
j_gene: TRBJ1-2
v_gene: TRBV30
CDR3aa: CAWLDDRGEGYTF
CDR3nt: TGTGCCTGGCTCGACGACAGGGGCGAAGGCTACACCTTC

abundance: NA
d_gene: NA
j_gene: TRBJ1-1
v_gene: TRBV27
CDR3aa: CASSPILTDGDTEAFF
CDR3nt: TGTGCCAGCAGTCCTATATTGACGGACGGGGACACTGAAGCTTTCTTT

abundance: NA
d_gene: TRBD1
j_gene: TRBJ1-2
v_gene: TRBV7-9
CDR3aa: CASSQGTGVDGYTF
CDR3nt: TGTGCCAGCAGCCAAGGGACAGGGGTTGATGGCTACACCTTC

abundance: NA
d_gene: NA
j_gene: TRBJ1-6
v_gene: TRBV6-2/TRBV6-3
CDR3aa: CASSWAGNSPLHF
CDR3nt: TGTGCCAGCAGTTGGGCAGGGAATTCACCCCTCCACTTT

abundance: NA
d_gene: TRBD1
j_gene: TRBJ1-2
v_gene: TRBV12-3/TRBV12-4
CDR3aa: CASSLRGLGYTF
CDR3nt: TGTGCCAGCAGTTTAAGGGGGCTTGGCTACACCTTC

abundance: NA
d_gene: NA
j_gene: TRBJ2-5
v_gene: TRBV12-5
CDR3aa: CASGLAPTQGGGRLGTQYF
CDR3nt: TGTGCTAGTGGTTTGGCACCTACTCAGGGGGGGGGTCGACTCGGGACCCAGTACTTC

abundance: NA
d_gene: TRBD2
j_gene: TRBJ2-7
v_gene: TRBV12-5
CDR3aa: CASGLVPILGGEQYF
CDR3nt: TGTGCTAGTGGTTTGGTCCCCATCCTGGGGGGGGAGCAGTACTTC

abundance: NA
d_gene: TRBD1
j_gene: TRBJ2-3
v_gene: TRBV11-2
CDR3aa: CASSPAYRGRLDTQYF
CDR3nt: TGTGCCAGCAGCCCCGCGTACAGGGGGCGATTGGATACGCAGTATTTT

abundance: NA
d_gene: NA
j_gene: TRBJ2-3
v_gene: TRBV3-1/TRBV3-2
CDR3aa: CASSQNPTDTQYF
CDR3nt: TGTGCCAGCAGCCAAAACCCCACAGATACGCAGTATTTT

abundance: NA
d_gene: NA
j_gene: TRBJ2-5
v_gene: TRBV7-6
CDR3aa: CASSRGAQETQYF
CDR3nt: TGTGCCAGCAGCCGCGGGGCCCAAGAGACCCAGTACTTC

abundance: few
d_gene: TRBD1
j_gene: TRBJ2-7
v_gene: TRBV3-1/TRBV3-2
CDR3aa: CASSQGTGFSSYEQYF
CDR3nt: TGTGCCAGCAGCCAAGGGACAGGTTTCAGCTCCTACGAGCAGTACTTC